These 30 T cell receptor beta chains were sequenced from one sample in a study of cytomegalovirus exposure and HLA in healthy donors. Primers included in the PCR were 60 Vbeta and 13 Jbeta primers. Measured with immunoSEQ multiplex PCR; TCRdb has only the in-frame clones, and not every one. This sample has tens of thousands of clones; around 80% occur once, and the top ten carry approximately 4%. The source material was PBMCs. These receptors all stem from a male donor in good health and CMV-seropositive.

The chain has TRBV4-1 and TRBJ2-1; D might be TRBD2 (6 bases). Trimming cost V 2 bases and J 10 bases, with 18 bases left between them. Looked up from germline, CDR1 is MGHRA and CDR2 is YSYEKL. CDR3 length equals 15 residues. The CDR3 protein is CASSQNSGSMVEQFF. CDR3 bases: TGCGCCAGCAGCCAAAATAGCGGATCTATGGTGGAGCAGTTCTTC.

This chain uses TRBV7-9 with TRBJ2-7; D is uncertain. This CDR3 spans 11 amino acids. Germline CDR1 and CDR2: SEHNR and FQNEAQ (reference sequence). Trimming removed 5 bases from V and 3 bases from J, with 5 bases in between. CDR3: CASSGSYEQYF. In DNA form, the CDR3 reads TGTGCCAGCAGCGGCAGCTACGAGCAGTACTTC.

This clone was detected only a few times. The chain has TRBV7-2 and TRBJ1-5; no clear D. V lost 5 bases and J 3 bases, leaving 8 bases between the germline ends. This CDR3 spans 13 amino acids. Germline CDR1 SGHTA, CDR2 FQGNSA. The CDR3 spells CASSTLANQPQHF. The CDR3, as DNA: TGTGCCAGCAGCACCTTGGCCAATCAGCCCCAGCATTTT.

V is TRBV19 and J is TRBJ1-2, with D maybe TRBD1 (5 bases). Trimming removed 5 bases from V and 2 bases from J, with 12 bases in between. This CDR3 is 14 amino acids long. The germline V gene encodes CDR1 LNHDA and CDR2 SQIVND (reference sequence). The CDR3 DNA is TGTGCCAGTAGTCCGGAACGGGGGAACTATGGCTACACCTTC. This encodes CASSPERGNYGYTF. The full variable domain, with the rest looked up from reference TRBV19 and TRBJ1-2, is DGGITQSPKYLFRKEGQNVTLSCEQNLNHDAMYWYRQDPGQGLRLIYYSQIVNDFQKGDIAEGYSVSREKKESFPLTVTSAQKNPTAFYLCASSPERGNYGYTFGSGTRLTVV.

The chain is built from TRBV28 and TRBJ1-3; no clear D gene. The CDR3 extends over 15 amino acids. Germline V gene sequence: CDR1 MDHEN, CDR2 SYDVKM. The V gene lost 3 bases and the J gene lost 7 bases, with 16 bases spanning the gap. CDR3: CASSLAPPMRNTIYF. Written as DNA, the CDR3 is TGTGCCAGCAGTTTGGCACCGCCGATGCGGAACACCATATATTTT.

This clone has only a few counts. The rearrangement joins TRBV7-9 to TRBJ2-2, with TRBD2 matching 8 bases. This CDR3 has 18 amino acids. V was pared by 2 bases and J by 5 bases, with 13 bases of the junction left unmatched. Germline V gene lookup returns CDR1 SEHNR and CDR2 FQNEAQ (reference sequence). CDR3 in DNA: TGTGCCAGCAGCTTACCCCGGGAGCGGGGGATCTCAACCGGGGAGCTGTTTTTT. It is translated as CASSLPRERGISTGELFF.

V usage is TRBV28 and J usage is TRBJ2-3; 16 bases line up with TRBD2. The CDR3 runs 20 residues. After removal of 4 bases from V and 3 bases from J, the junction contained 13 bases not matched to a gene. Germline V gene data show CDR1 as MDHEN and CDR2 as SYDVKM. The CDR3 DNA follows: TGTGCCAGCAGTTATTCCCTCGGGACTAGCGGGGGGGCTCGTACAGATACGCAGTATTTT. As protein: CASSYSLGTSGGARTDTQYF.

This clone was found a few times. V usage is TRBV29-1 and J usage is TRBJ1-2, with 7 bases aligning to TRBD1. J gave up 0 bases and V 3 bases, and 7 bases lay outside the gene matches. This CDR3 region has 15 residues. The germline V gene has CDR1 SQVTM and CDR2 ANQGSEA. CDR3: CSVEGAGTANYGYTF. CDR3 bases: TGCAGCGTTGAGGGGGCAGGGACAGCTAACTATGGCTACACCTTC.

The J gene is TRBJ2-7, the V gene TRBV9; 9 bases align to TRBD1. CDR3 length equals 14 residues. Germline-derived CDR1 and CDR2 are SGDLS and YYNGEE. V gave up 4 bases and J gave up 6 bases; unmatched junction bases: 8. CDR3 in DNA: TGTGCCAGCAGCACTTCCGGGACAGGGCCCGAGCAGTACTTC. It translates to CASSTSGTGPEQYF.

The V call is TRBV5-6, the J call TRBJ2-5, with 8 nucleotides matching TRBD1. CDR3 size: 16 residues. The trim removed 0 bases at V and 4 bases at J, leaving 8 bases unmatched. CDR1 is SGHDT and CDR2 is YYEEEE in the germline V gene. Here the CDR3 reads CASSLVAGGEGETQYF. CDR3 nucleotides: TGTGCCAGCAGCTTGGTGGCAGGGGGCGAGGGAGAGACCCAGTACTTC.

Only a few counts were recorded for this clone. The V gene is TRBV4-1, the J gene TRBJ1-5; tentatively, D is TRBD1 (6 bases). Trimming removed 2 bases from V and 3 bases from J, with 8 bases in between. The CDR3 is 14 amino acids. Germline V gene lookup returns CDR1 MGHRA and CDR2 YSYEKL. CDR3 sequence (DNA): TGCGCCAGCAGCCAAACAGGGTACAATCAGCCCCAGCATTTT. Protein sequence: CASSQTGYNQPQHF.

The J gene is TRBJ2-1, the V gene TRBV5-1; D might be TRBD2 (6 bases). CDR1 is SGHRS and CDR2 is YFSETQ in the germline V gene. This CDR3 has 14 amino acids. The germline V and J ends were trimmed by 5 bases and 6 bases, with 15 bases remaining between them. CDR3 nucleotide sequence: TGCGCCAGCAGGACTAGTAGCCCGACCAATGAGCAGTTCTTC. This translates into CASRTSSPTNEQFF.

This clone has only one observation. V is TRBV30 and J is TRBJ2-7, with 11 bases identical to TRBD1. With 4 bases clipped from V and 4 bases from J, the junction kept 6 bases outside the gene matches. The V gene's germline CDR1 is GTSNPN and CDR2 SVGIG (reference sequence). The CDR3 contains 14 residues. Here the CDR3 reads CAWMTGTGGYEQYF. The CDR3, as DNA: TGTGCCTGGATGACCGGGACAGGGGGTTACGAGCAGTACTTC.

V and J are TRBV10-2 and TRBJ2-7; TRBD1 matches 8 bases. The CDR3 is 13 residues long. Germline values: CDR1 WSHSY, CDR2 SAAADI. V lost 4 bases to trimming and J lost 4 bases; unmatched junction nucleotides: 3. In nucleotides, the CDR3 is TGCGCCAGCAGTGGGACAGGGCAATACGAGCAGTACTTC. Amino acids: CASSGTGQYEQYF.

For this clone: Germline is not matched at one junction end, which may reflect a read error. The same CDR3 can be traced to other DNA sequences in this sample. J is TRBJ2-7 and V is TRBV7-2; 16 bases are shared with TRBD2. CDR3 length equals 16 residues. CDR1 is SGHTA, CDR2 FQGNSA, per germline. CDR3 bases: TGCGCCAGCAGCTCGGGACTAGCGGGGGGGCCGTACGAGCAGTACTTC. Translated, it gives CASSSGLAGGPYEQYF.

V usage is TRBV27 and J usage is TRBJ2-7, with 7 positions matching TRBD1. There are 15 residues in the CDR3. Trimming at V came to 4 bases and at J to 0 bases, leaving 6 bases not matched to a gene. Germline CDR1 MNHEY, CDR2 SMNVEV (reference sequence). Written as DNA, the CDR3 is TGTGCCAGCAGTTCACAGACAGGGAACTCCTACGAGCAGTACTTC. Translating it yields CASSSQTGNSYEQYF.

The chain couples TRBV7-3 to TRBJ2-1, with D possibly matching TRBD2 (6 bases). The V gene lost 6 bases and the J gene lost 6 bases, with 15 bases spanning the gap. This CDR3 contains 14 residues. Germline V CDR1 and CDR2: SGHTA, FQGTGA. The CDR3 nucleotides read TGTGCCAGCAGTCGCCGGACCGGGGGCAATGAGCAGTTCTTC. The encoded protein is CASSRRTGGNEQFF.

In DNA, the CDR3 is TGCGCCAGCAGCTATGGGACTAGCGGGGCCTCCTACGAGCAGTACTTC. Translating it yields CASSYGTSGASYEQYF. The gene calls are TRBV5-1 and TRBJ2-7; the match to TRBD2 covers 13 bases. This CDR3 spans 16 amino acids. The germline V gene has CDR1 SGHRS and CDR2 YFSETQ. After removal of 3 bases from V and 0 bases from J, the junction contained 3 bases not matched to a gene.

The V call is TRBV28, the J call TRBJ1-4; 7 bases map to TRBD1. Trimming cost V 10 bases and J 5 bases; bases outside gene matches: 4. The germline V gene has CDR1 MDHEN and CDR2 SYDVKM. The CDR3 has 12 residues. The CDR3, as DNA: TGTGCCATACAGGGGTCGAATGAAAAACTGTTTTTT. Its translation is CAIQGSNEKLFF.

V gene TRBV5-4 combines with J gene TRBJ2-5, with 9 positions matching TRBD2. The CDR3 sequence is 15 residues long. The germline V gene encodes CDR1 SGHNT and CDR2 YYREEE (reference sequence). Trimming cost V 2 bases and J 3 bases; bases outside gene matches: 5. The CDR3 nucleotides are TGTGCCAGCAGCTTAGGACGCGGGGGGGAAGAGACCCAGTACTTC. It specifies CASSLGRGGEETQYF.

The chain combines TRBV19 with TRBJ2-7; D is unclear. Germline assignment: CDR1 LNHDA and CDR2 SQIVND (reference sequence). Deletions cut 7 bases from V and 0 bases from J, with 4 bases between. The CDR3 extends over 11 amino acids. CDR3 DNA sequence: TGTGCCAGTACAGACTCCTACGAGCAGTACTTC. It yields the protein CASTDSYEQYF. The full variable domain, with the rest looked up from reference TRBV19 and TRBJ2-7, is DGGITQSPKYLFRKEGQNVTLSCEQNLNHDAMYWYRQDPGQGLRLIYYSQIVNDFQKGDIAEGYSVSREKKESFPLTVTSAQKNPTAFYLCASTDSYEQYFGPGTRLTVT.

The chain links TRBV28 to TRBJ2-1; D might be TRBD2 (6 bases). Trimming shortened V by 5 bases and J by 3 bases, and 14 bases separated the two germline ends. Germline CDR1 MDHEN, CDR2 SYDVKM. CDR3 size: 15 residues. The CDR3 region is CASSPRTIVYNEQFF. The DNA of the CDR3 is TGTGCCAGCAGTCCGAGGACTATCGTCTACAATGAGCAGTTCTTC.

The chain combines TRBV5-1 with TRBJ2-1; D is perhaps TRBD1 (5 bases). CDR1 is SGHRS and CDR2 is YFSETQ in the germline V gene. Deletions cut 2 bases from V and 8 bases from J, with 8 bases between. This CDR3 is built from 12 residues. The CDR3 DNA follows: TGCGCCAGCAGCTTATTAGGGGATGAGCAGTTCTTC. It encodes CASSLLGDEQFF. Using reference TRBV5-1 and TRBJ2-1 for the parts outside the CDR3, the full variable domain is KAGVTQTPRYLIKTRGQQVTLSCSPISGHRSVSWYQQTPGQGLQFLFEYFSETQRNKGNFPGRFSGRQFSNSRSEMNVSTLELGDSALYLCASSLLGDEQFFGPGTRLTVL.

V is TRBV7-9 and J is TRBJ2-2, with 11 bases lining up with TRBD2. This CDR3 spans 15 amino acids. Unmatched junction bases numbered 5, after V lost 6 bases and J lost 5 bases. Germline loops: CDR1 SEHNR, CDR2 FQNEAQ (reference sequence). The chain's CDR3 is CASSILAGVTGELFF. The CDR3 bases are TGTGCCAGCAGTATACTAGCGGGAGTAACCGGGGAGCTGTTTTTT.

This rearrangement joins TRBV6-1 to TRBJ2-5; TRBD2 aligns across 8 bases. CDR3 size: 15 residues. After removal of 2 bases from V and 2 bases from J, the junction contained 4 bases not matched to a gene. Germline CDR1 and CDR2: MNHNS and SASEGT. DNA of the CDR3: TGTGCCAGCAGTGAAAGCGCGGGGGGTCAAGAGACCCAGTACTTC. As protein: CASSESAGGQETQYF.

V usage is TRBV28 and J usage is TRBJ2-1; 7 positions match TRBD2. Germline V gives CDR1 MDHEN, CDR2 SYDVKM. The CDR3 has 16 amino acids. The V and J ends lost 0 bases and 8 bases, in that order; junction bases with no gene match: 10. The CDR3 DNA follows: TGTGCCAGCAGTTTATGGTCCGGGGGGACCGATGATGAGCAGTTCTTC. Its protein is CASSLWSGGTDDEQFF.

A remark on this clone: A junction boundary mismatches the germline segment, possibly from a read error. The chain has TRBV10-3 and TRBJ2-1; possible D gene TRBD1, 7 bases. Germline-derived CDR1 and CDR2 are ENHRY and SYGVKD. The CDR3 sequence is 16 residues long. DNA of the CDR3: TGTGCCGTCAGTGATTCCATGGGGGCAGGGGGGAATGAGCAGTTCTTC. Translating gives CAVSDSMGAGGNEQFF.

This clone was observed a single time. A read error may produce the germline difference seen at one junction end. The chain employs TRBV27 and TRBJ2-1; D is undetermined. The length of the CDR3 is 13 residues. Looked up from germline, CDR1 is MNHEY and CDR2 is SMNVEV (reference sequence). The CDR3 nucleotides are TGTGCCAGCAGTTTATCGAGGCGGAATGAGCAGCTCTTC. Its translation: CASSLSRRNEQLF.

The V and J genes are TRBV29-1 and TRBJ1-2, with TRBD1 matching 8 bases. Unmatched junction bases numbered 6, after V lost 0 bases and J lost 3 bases. This CDR3 has 15 residues. CDR1 is SQVTM and CDR2 is ANQGSEA in the germline V gene. CDR3 nucleotide sequence: TGCAGCGTTGAAGATATCCAGGGGGCTCACTATGGCTACACCTTC. It encodes CSVEDIQGAHYGYTF.

This chain connects TRBV4-1 to TRBJ1-2, with D unresolved. Between the trimmed V and J ends, which lost 0 bases and 7 bases, there was a span of 9 bases. Germline V gene lookup returns CDR1 MGHRA and CDR2 YSYEKL. The CDR3 runs to 13 residues. The CDR3 here is CASSQESISGYTF. The CDR3, as DNA: TGCGCCAGCAGCCAAGAAAGTATTAGTGGCTACACCTTC.